The clone carrying this T cell receptor (beta chain) was picked up many times. The antigen is not known. This CDR3 has 11 residues. Deletions cut 3 bases from V and 10 bases from J, with 9 bases between. Germline V CDR1 and CDR2: SNHLY, FYNNEI. These data come from a study of T cells in Graves' hyperthyroidism and ophthalmopathy. Study as a whole: Pretreatment peripheral blood was obtained at initial diagnosis. Findings and caveats of the study: The majority of expanded thyroid clonotypes above 0.001 also appeared in blood.

Amplification of TCR beta CDR3 regions was performed using RNA transcripts as template. Researchers ran a first-round RT-PCR on the TCR CDR3 using the HTBI primer set. TCRdb reprocessed the multiplex PCR reads with MiXCR, giving one entry per CDR3 protein. Among about 400,000 distinct CDR3 sequences listed, around a sixth were seen once. A patient was excluded if there was uncontrolled infection, other autoimmune disease, pregnancy or lactation. The genes are TRBV2 and TRBJ1-1; tentatively, D is TRBD1 (5 bases). Source material: blood. The source is a young woman with Graves' hyperthyroidism. The CDR3 spells CASSEMRGAFF. The CDR3 bases are TGTGCCAGCAGTGAGATGAGGGGAGCTTTCTTT.